This paragraph reports one T cell receptor beta chain. The target antigen is unknown. The time point here: healthy volunteer bleed at 6 weeks. Researchers extracted total RNA from unfractionated whole blood. These data come from a study of human T cells and chemical hapten exposure. Notes on the study in general: The number of TCRs over 1 in 1000 frequency stayed unchanged after DPC.

Between the trimmed V and J ends, which lost 4 bases and 0 bases, there was a span of 15 bases. Germline CDR1 is MGHRA and CDR2 is YSYEKL. This CDR3 is built from 16 residues. From the RACE reads, TCRdb called clonotypes with MiXCR, one entry per CDR3 protein. This sample has approximately 81,000 distinct CDR3 sequences, with 8.6% found just once. The clonotype was recovered from a male donor in good health. Some clones in this sample may be carry-over from other donors' samples. This chain uses TRBV4-1 with TRBJ1-2, with a weak D call TRBD1 (5 bases). The sequenced sample was whole blood. DNA of the CDR3: TGCGCCAGCAGCCGATATGGGGGAGAAGCTAACTATGGCTACACCTTC. This gives the protein CASSRYGGEANYGYTF.